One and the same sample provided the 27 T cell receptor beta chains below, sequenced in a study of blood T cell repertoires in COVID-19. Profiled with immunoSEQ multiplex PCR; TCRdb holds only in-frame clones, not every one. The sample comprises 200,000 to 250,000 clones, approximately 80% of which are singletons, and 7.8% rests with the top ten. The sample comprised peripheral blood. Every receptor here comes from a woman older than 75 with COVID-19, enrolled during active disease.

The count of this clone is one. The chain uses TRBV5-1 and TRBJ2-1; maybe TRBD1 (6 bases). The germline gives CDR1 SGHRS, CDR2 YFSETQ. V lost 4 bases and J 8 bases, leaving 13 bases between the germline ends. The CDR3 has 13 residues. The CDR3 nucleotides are TGCGCCAGCAGCCTCAGGGGTGGGGATGAGCAGTTCTTC. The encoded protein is CASSLRGGDEQFF.

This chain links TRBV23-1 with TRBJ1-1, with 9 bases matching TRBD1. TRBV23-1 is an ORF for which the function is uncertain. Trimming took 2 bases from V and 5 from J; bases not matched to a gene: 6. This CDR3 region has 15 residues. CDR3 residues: CASSQPGTGYTEAFF. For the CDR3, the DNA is TGCGCCAGCAGTCAACCGGGGACAGGGTATACTGAAGCTTTCTTT.

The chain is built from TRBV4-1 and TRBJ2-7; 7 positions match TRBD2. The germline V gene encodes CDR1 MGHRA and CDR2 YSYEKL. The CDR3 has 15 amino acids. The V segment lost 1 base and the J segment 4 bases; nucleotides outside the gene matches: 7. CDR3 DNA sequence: TGCGCCAGCAGCCAAGGTCAAGGCGGGGGTTACGAGCAGTACTTC. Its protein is CASSQGQGGGYEQYF.

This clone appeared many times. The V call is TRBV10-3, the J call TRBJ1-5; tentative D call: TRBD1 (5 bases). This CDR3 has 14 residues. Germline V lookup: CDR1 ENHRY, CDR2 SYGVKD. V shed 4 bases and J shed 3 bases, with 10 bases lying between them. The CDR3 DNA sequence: TGTGCCATCAGTGTCGGAGGGACCAATCAGCCCCAGCATTTT. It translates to CAISVGGTNQPQHF.

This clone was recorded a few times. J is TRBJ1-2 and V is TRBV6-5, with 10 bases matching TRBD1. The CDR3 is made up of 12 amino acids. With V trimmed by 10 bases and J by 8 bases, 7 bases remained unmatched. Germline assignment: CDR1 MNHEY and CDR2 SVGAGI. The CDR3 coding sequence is TGTGCCACTAAAGACAGGGGGCAGGGCTACACCTTC. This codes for CATKDRGQGYTF.

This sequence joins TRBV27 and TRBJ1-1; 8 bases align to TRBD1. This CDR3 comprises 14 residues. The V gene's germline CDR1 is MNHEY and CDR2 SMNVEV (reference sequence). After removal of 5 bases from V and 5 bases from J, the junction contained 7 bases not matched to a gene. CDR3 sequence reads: CASSNQGADTEAFF. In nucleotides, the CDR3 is TGTGCCAGCAGTAACCAGGGGGCCGATACTGAAGCTTTCTTT.

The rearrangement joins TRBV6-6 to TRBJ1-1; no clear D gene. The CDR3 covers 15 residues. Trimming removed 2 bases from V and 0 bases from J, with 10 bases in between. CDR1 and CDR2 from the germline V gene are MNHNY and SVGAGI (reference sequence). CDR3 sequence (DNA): TGTGCCAGCAGTTACGATAGAAGTATGAACACTGAAGCTTTCTTT. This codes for CASSYDRSMNTEAFF.

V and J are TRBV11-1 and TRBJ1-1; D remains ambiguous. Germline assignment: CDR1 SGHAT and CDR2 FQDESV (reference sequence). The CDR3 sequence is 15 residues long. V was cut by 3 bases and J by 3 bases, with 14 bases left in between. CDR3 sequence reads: CASSFMGQGDTEAFF. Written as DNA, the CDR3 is TGTGCCAGCAGCTTTATGGGCCAAGGCGACACTGAAGCTTTCTTT.

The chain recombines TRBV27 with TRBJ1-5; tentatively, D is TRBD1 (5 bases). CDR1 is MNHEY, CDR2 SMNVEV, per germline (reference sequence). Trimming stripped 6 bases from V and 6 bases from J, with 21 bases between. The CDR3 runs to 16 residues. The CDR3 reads CASSSTEPYLGQPQHF. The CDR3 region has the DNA TGTGCCAGCAGCTCGACAGAGCCATATTTAGGTCAGCCCCAGCATTTT.

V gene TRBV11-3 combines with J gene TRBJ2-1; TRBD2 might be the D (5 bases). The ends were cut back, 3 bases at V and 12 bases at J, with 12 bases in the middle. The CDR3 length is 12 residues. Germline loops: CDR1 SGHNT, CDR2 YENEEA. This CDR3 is CASSFLEGVQFF. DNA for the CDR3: TGTGCCAGCAGCTTCCTCGAGGGTGTGCAGTTCTTC.

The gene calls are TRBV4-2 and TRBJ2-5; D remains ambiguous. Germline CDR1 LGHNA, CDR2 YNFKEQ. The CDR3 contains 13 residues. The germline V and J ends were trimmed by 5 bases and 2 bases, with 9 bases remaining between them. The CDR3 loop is CASSGGGQETQYF. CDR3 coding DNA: TGTGCCAGCAGCGGCGGCGGACAAGAGACCCAGTACTTC.

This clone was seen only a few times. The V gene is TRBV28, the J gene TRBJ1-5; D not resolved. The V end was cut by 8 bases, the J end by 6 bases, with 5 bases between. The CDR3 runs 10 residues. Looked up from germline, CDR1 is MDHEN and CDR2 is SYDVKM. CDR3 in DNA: TGTGCCAGCCGTAGTCAGCCCCAGCATTTT. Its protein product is CASRSQPQHF.

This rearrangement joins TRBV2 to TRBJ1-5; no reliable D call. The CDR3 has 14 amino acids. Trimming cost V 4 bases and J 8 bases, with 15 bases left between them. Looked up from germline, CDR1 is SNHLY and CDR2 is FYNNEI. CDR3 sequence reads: CASSVAGPAKPQHF. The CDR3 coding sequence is TGTGCCAGCAGTGTCGCAGGTCCCGCGAAGCCCCAGCATTTT.

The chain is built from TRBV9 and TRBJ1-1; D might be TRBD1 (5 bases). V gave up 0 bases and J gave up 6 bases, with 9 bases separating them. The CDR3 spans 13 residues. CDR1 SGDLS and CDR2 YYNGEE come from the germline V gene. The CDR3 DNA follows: TGTGCCAGCAGCGTAGCGGGGGGGGCTGAAGCTTTCTTT. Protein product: CASSVAGGAEAFF.

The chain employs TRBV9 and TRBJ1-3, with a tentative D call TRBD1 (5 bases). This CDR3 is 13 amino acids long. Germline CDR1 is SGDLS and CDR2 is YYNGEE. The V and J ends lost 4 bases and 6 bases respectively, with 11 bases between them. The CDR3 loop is CASSRGGENTIYF. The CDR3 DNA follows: TGTGCCAGCAGCCGCGGGGGGGAAAACACCATATATTTT.

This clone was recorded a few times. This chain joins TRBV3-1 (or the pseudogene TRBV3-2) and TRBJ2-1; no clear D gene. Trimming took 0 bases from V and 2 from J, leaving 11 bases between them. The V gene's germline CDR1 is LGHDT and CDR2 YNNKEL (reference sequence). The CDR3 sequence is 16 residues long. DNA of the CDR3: TGTGCCAGCAGCCAAGATAGGAGTAGCCCCTACAATGAGCAGTTCTTC. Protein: CASSQDRSSPYNEQFF.

CDR3: CASSPTGTGGYTF. The CDR3, as DNA: TGTGCCAGCAGCCCCACCGGGACAGGCGGCTACACCTTC. The chain joins TRBV2 to TRBJ1-2, with 8 bases matching TRBD1. Germline-derived CDR1 and CDR2 are SNHLY and FYNNEI. The length of the CDR3 is 13 residues. V gave up 6 bases and J gave up 8 bases; unmatched junction bases: 8. The complete variable domain, with remaining parts taken from reference TRBV2 and TRBJ1-2, reads EPEVTQTPSHQVTQMGQEVILRCVPISNHLYFYWYRQILGQKVEFLVSFYNNEISEKSEIFDDQFSVERPDGSNFTLKIRSTKLEDSAMYFCASSPTGTGGYTFGSGTRLTVV.

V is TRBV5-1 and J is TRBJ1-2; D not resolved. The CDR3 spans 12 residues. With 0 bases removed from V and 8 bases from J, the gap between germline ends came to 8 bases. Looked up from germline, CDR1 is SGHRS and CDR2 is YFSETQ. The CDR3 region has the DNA TGCGCCAGCAGCTTGGGAGGGCCCGGCTACACCTTC. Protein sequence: CASSLGGPGYTF.

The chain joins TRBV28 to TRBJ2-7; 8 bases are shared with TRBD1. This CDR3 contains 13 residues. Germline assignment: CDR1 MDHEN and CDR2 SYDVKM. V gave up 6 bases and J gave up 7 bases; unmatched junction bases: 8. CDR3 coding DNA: TGTGCCAGCAGGGGACAGGTTGCAGGAGAGCAGTACTTC. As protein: CASRGQVAGEQYF. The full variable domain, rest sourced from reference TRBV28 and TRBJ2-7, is DVKVTQSSRYLVKRTGEKVFLECVQDMDHENMFWYRQDPGLGLRLIYFSYDVKMKEKGDIPEGYSVSREKKERFSLILESASTNQTSMYLCASRGQVAGEQYFGPGTRLTVT.

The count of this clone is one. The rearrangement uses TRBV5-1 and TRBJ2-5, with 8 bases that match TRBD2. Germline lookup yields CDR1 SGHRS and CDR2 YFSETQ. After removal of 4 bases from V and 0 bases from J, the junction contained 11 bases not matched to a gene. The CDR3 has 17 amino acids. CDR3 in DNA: TGCGCCAGCAGCGGAGGGTGGGGTAGCGGGGACCAAGAGACCCAGTACTTC. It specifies CASSGGWGSGDQETQYF.

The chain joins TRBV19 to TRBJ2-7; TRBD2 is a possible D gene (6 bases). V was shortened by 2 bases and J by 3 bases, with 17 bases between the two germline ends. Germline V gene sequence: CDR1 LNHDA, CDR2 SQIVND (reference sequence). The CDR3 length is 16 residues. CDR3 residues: CASSINQHTGGYEQYF. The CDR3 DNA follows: TGTGCCAGTAGTATAAACCAACACACCGGGGGCTACGAGCAGTACTTC.

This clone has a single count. The CDR3 region is CASSLLGLDGELFF. Written as DNA, the CDR3 is TGCGCCAGCAGCCTCCTCGGACTCGACGGGGAGCTGTTTTTT. The rearrangement uses TRBV5-1 and TRBJ2-2; D may be TRBD2 (5 bases). Deletions cut 4 bases from V and 7 bases from J, with 14 bases between. Germline V gene data show CDR1 as SGHRS and CDR2 as YFSETQ. The CDR3 extends over 14 amino acids.

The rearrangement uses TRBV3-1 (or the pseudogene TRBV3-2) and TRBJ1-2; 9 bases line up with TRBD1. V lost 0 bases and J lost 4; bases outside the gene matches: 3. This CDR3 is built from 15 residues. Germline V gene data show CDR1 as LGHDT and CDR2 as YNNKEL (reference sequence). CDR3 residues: CASSQEATGGYGYTF. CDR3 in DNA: TGTGCCAGCAGCCAAGAGGCGACAGGGGGCTATGGCTACACCTTC.

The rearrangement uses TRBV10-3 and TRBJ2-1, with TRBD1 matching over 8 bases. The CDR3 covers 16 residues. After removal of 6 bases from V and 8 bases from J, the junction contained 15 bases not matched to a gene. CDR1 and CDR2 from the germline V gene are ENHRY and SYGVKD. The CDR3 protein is CAIRRQGDRLFDEQFF. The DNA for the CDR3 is TGTGCCATCAGGCGGCAGGGGGACAGGTTGTTCGATGAGCAGTTCTTC.

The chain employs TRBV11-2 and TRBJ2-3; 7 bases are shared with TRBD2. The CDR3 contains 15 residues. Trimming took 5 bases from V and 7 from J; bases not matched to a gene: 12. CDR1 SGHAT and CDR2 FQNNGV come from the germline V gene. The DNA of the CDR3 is TGTGCCAGCAGCCCCACCGGGACTACTTACAATACGCAGTATTTT. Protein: CASSPTGTTYNTQYF.

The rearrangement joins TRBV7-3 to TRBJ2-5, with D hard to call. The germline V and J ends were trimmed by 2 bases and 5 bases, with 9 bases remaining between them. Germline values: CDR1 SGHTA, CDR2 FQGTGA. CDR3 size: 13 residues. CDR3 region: CASSLYYAETQYF. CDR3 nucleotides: TGTGCCAGCAGCTTATACTATGCGGAGACCCAGTACTTC.

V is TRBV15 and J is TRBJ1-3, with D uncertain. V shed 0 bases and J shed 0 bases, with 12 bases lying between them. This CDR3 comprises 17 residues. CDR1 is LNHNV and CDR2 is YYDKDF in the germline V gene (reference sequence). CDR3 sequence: CATSRDRGSGSGNTIYF. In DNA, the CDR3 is TGTGCCACCAGCAGAGATCGGGGTTCCGGCTCTGGAAACACCATATATTTT.